Listed here are 11 T cell receptor beta chains from one sample, sequenced in a study of T cells after yellow fever vaccination. TCRdb independently ran MiXCR on the 5' RACE reads; one entry per CDR3 protein. The sample lists about 170,000 distinct CDR3 sequences; approximately 11% were seen once. The specimen was CD8+ T cells sorted from PBMCs, collected 15 days after the yellow fever booster vaccination. The receptor set was obtained from a man aged 18 to 30 who received the YFV17D yellow fever vaccine.

The V gene is TRBV5-1, the J gene TRBJ1-2; 12 bases are a match to TRBD1. In germline, CDR1 is SGHRS, CDR2 YFSETQ. The CDR3 spans 15 residues. Trimming at V came to 4 bases and at J to 4 bases, leaving 5 bases not matched to a gene. In nucleotides, the CDR3 is TGCGCCAGCAGCCCCGGGACAGGGGGCGGCTATGGCTACACCTTC. It translates to CASSPGTGGGYGYTF.

This clonotype has a handful of counts. This chain links TRBV7-6 with TRBJ2-1; TRBD1 agrees at 8 bases. Trimming removed 4 bases from V and 0 bases from J; junction bases left unmatched: 5. The length of the CDR3 is 16 residues. CDR1 and CDR2 from the germline V gene are SGHVS and FNYEAQ. CDR3 in DNA: TGTGCCAGCAGCTCCCCGGACAGGGACTCCTACAATGAGCAGTTCTTC. Its protein product is CASSSPDRDSYNEQFF.

V usage is TRBV6-5 and J usage is TRBJ2-2, with 8 bases lining up with TRBD2. Trimming removed 7 bases from V and 2 bases from J; junction bases left unmatched: 6. The CDR3 totals 15 residues. Germline-derived CDR1 and CDR2 are MNHEY and SVGAGI. CDR3 sequence: CASTLLAVNTGELFF. The CDR3 region has the DNA TGTGCCAGCACCCTACTAGCGGTTAACACCGGGGAGCTGTTTTTT.

This clonotype showed up just a few times. The rearrangement links TRBV7-2 to TRBJ2-3; possibly TRBD1 for D (6 bases). The V gene lost 4 bases and the J gene lost 2 bases, with 16 bases spanning the gap. Germline CDR1 and CDR2: SGHTA and FQGNSA. CDR3 length: 16 amino acids. CDR3 in amino acids: CASSSFRQDITDTQYF. The DNA for the CDR3 is TGTGCCAGCAGCTCGTTCCGACAGGACATCACAGATACGCAGTATTTT.

A note on this clonotype: One end of the junction is discordant with germline, which a read error may explain. The genes are TRBV7-9 and TRBJ1-2, with D unresolved. The CDR3 has 16 amino acids. Germline V gene data show CDR1 as SEHNR and CDR2 as FQNEAQ (reference sequence). The CDR3 spells CVSSLPPLSRRIGYTF. The CDR3 DNA follows: TGTGTCAGCAGCTTACCCCCCTTGAGTCGGAGGATAGGCTACACCTTC.

This clonotype was observed a few times. The chain carries TRBV5-1 and TRBJ1-4; D unresolved. This CDR3 has 14 residues. Trimming removed 3 bases at V and 7 bases at J, with 13 bases between. Germline V lookup: CDR1 SGHRS, CDR2 YFSETQ. This chain's CDR3 is CASSSGPAGEKLFF. The DNA of the CDR3 is TGCGCCAGCAGCTCCGGGCCCGCGGGTGAAAAACTGTTTTTT.

This clonotype was seen repeatedly, ten times or more. The J gene is TRBJ2-1, the V gene TRBV9, with D possibly called TRBD1 or TRBD2 (6 bases each). Germline CDR1 SGDLS, CDR2 YYNGEE. The CDR3 contains 14 residues. The V end was cut by 0 bases, the J end by 4 bases, with 8 bases between. This CDR3 is CASSVAGAYNEQFF. The CDR3 DNA reads as TGTGCCAGCAGCGTAGCGGGGGCATACAATGAGCAGTTCTTC.

This clonotype came up many times. The chain joins TRBV4-1 to TRBJ1-2; 7 bases line up with TRBD1. The CDR3 spans 15 residues. Per germline, CDR1 MGHRA and CDR2 YSYEKL. V dropped 0 bases and J dropped 4; count of bases not matched to a gene: 5. The CDR3 reads CASSQDRGAGYGYTF. The CDR3 DNA reads TGCGCCAGCAGCCAAGACAGGGGGGCGGGCTATGGCTACACCTTC.

This clonotype was observed a few times. This chain links TRBV14 with TRBJ2-1; 8 nucleotides align to TRBD2. After removal of 2 bases from V and 0 bases from J, the junction contained 6 bases not matched to a gene. The CDR3 is 17 amino acids. Germline values: CDR1 SGHDN, CDR2 FVKESK. This CDR3 is CASSQRGGRSSYNEQFF. The CDR3 nucleotides are TGTGCCAGCAGCCAACGCGGGGGGAGGAGCTCCTACAATGAGCAGTTCTTC.

The chain carries TRBV18 and TRBJ2-5, with TRBD1 matching 7 bases. Trimming took 5 bases from V and 2 from J; bases not matched to a gene: 11. Germline V CDR1 and CDR2: KGHSH, LQKENI. The CDR3 covers 16 residues. Here the CDR3 reads CASSLPGTDVQETQYF. Written as DNA, the CDR3 is TGTGCCAGCTCATTACCCGGGACAGACGTACAAGAGACCCAGTACTTC.

The chain carries TRBV28 and TRBJ2-4, with D possibly being TRBD1 or TRBD2 (6 bases each). This CDR3 spans 13 amino acids. CDR1 and CDR2 from the germline V gene are MDHEN and SYDVKM. V was shortened by 2 bases and J by 7 bases, with 9 bases between the two germline ends. CDR3 nucleotide sequence: TGTGCCAGCAGTTTACGGGGGCGTAACATTCAGTACTTC. It encodes CASSLRGRNIQYF.